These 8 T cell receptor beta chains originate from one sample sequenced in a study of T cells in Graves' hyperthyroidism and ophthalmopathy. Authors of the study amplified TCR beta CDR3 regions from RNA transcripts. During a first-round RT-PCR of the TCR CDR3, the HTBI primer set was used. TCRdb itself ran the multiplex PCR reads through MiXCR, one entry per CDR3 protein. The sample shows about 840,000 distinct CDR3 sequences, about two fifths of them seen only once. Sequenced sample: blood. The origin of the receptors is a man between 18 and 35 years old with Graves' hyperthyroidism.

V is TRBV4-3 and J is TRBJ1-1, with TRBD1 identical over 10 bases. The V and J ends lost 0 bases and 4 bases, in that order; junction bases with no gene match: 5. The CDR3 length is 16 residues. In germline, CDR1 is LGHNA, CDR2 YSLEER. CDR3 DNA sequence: TGCGCCAGCAGCCAAGATTCGGACAGGGGGGGCACTGAAGCTTTCTTT. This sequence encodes CASSQDSDRGGTEAFF.

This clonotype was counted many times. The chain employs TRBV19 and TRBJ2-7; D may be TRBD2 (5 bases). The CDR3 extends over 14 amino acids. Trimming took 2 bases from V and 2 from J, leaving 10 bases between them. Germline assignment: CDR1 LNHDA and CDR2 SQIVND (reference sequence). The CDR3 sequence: CASSIPGSTYEQYF. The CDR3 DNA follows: TGTGCCAGTAGTATACCGGGATCCACCTACGAGCAGTACTTC.

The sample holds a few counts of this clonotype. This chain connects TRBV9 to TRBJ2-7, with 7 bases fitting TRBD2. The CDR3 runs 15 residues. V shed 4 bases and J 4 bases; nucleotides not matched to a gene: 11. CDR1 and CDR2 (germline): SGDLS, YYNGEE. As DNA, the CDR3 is TGTGCCAGCAGCTCCCTAGACGGGGGGATGTACGAGCAGTACTTC. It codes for CASSSLDGGMYEQYF.

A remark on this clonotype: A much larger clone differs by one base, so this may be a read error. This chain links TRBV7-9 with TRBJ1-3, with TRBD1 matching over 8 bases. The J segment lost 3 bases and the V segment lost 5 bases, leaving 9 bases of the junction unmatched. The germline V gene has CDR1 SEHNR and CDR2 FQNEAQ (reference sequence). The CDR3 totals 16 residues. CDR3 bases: TGTGCCAGCAGCCTTCCTGGACAGGGCGGTGGAAACACCATATATTTT. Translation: CASSLPGQGGGNTIYF.

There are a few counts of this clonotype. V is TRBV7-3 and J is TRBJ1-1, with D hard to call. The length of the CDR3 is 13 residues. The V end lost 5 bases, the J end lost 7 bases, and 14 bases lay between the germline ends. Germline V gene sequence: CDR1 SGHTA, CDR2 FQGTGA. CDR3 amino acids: CASSENPGIEAFF. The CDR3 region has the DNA TGTGCCAGCAGCGAGAACCCCGGGATTGAAGCTTTCTTT.

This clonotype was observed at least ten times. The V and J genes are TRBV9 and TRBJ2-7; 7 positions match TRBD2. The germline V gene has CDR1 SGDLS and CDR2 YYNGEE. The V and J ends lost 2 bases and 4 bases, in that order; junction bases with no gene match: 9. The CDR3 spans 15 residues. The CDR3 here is CASSVDSTGGYEQYF. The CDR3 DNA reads TGTGCCAGCAGCGTCGACTCAACGGGGGGTTACGAGCAGTACTTC.

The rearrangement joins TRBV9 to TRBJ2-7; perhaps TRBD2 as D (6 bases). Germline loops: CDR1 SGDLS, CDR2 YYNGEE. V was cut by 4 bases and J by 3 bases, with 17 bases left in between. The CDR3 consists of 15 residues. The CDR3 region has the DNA TGTGCCAGCAGCCAAGATGGCGGGGAAAACTACGAGCAGTACTTC. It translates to CASSQDGGENYEQYF. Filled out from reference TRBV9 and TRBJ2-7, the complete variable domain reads DSGVTQTPKHLITATGQRVTLRCSPRSGDLSVYWYQQSLDQGLQFLIQYYNGEERAKGNILERFSAQQFPDLHSELNLSSLELGDSALYFCASSQDGGENYEQYFGPGTRLTVT.

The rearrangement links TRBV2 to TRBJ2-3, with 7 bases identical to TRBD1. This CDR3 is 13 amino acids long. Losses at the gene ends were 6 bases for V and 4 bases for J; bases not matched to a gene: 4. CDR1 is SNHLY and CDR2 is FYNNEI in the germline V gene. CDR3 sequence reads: CASSTGTADTQYF. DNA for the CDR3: TGTGCCAGCAGCACCGGGACAGCAGATACGCAGTATTTT.